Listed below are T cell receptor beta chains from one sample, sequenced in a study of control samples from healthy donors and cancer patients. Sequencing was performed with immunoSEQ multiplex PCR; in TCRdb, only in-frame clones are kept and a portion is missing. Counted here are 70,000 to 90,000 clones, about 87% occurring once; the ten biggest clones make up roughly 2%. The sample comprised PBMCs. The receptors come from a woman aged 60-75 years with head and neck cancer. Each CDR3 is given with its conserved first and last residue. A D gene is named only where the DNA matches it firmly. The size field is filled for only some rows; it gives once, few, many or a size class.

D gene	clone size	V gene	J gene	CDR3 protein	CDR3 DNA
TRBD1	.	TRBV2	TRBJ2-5	CASRGPTGGQETQYF	TGTGCCAGCAGGGGCCCTACAGGGGGCCAAGAGACCCAGTACTTC
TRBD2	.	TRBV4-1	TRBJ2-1	CASSQGSSGIKIEQFF	TGCGCCAGCAGCCAAGGGTCTAGCGGAATCAAGATAGAGCAGTTCTTC
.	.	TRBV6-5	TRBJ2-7	CASSRTSYEQYF	TGTGCCAGCAGCCGGACTTCGTACGAGCAGTACTTC
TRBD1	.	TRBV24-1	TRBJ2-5	CATSDGGTGEETQYF	TGTGCCACCAGTGACGGCGGGACAGGGGAAGAGACCCAGTACTTC
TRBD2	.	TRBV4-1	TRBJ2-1	CASSQVVAGVVIEQFF	TGCGCCAGCAGCCAAGTAGTAGCGGGAGTGGTTATTGAGCAGTTCTTC
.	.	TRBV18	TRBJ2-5	CASSNGVQETQYF	TGTGCCAGCTCTAACGGGGTGCAAGAGACCCAGTACTTC
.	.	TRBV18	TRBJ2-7	CASSLGTVGTYEQYF	TGTGCCAGCTCACTCGGGACCGTCGGGACCTACGAGCAGTACTTC
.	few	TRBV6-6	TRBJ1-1	CASSTWDGRDTEAFF	TGTGCCAGCAGCACCTGGGACGGAAGAGACACTGAAGCTTTCTTT
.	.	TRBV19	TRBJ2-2	CASSREGGSNTGELFF	TGTGCCAGTAGTAGAGAGGGGGGCTCGAACACCGGGGAGCTGTTTTTT
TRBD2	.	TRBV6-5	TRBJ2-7	CAIRNMGGSYEQYF	TGTGCCATCCGCAACATGGGGGGGTCCTACGAGCAGTACTTC
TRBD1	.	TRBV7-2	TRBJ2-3	CASSQPRQGADTQYF	TGTGCCAGCAGCCAACCCCGACAGGGGGCAGATACGCAGTATTTT
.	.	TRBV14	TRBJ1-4	CASSQEGLWSGWGEKLFF	TGTGCCAGCAGCCAAGAAGGCCTTTGGTCGGGCTGGGGTGAAAAACTGTTTTTT
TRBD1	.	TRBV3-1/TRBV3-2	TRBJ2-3	CASSQRGQITDTQYF	TGTGCCAGCAGCCAACGGGGACAGATCACAGATACGCAGTATTTT
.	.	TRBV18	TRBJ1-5	CASSVGDQPQHF	TGTGCCAGTTCTGTGGGGGATCAGCCCCAGCATTTT
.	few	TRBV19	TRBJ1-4	CASRNPDREEKLFF	TGTGCCAGTAGGAATCCCGACAGAGAAGAAAAACTGTTTTTT
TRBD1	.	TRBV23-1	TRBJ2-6	CASSQSRDRARSGANVLTF	TGCGCCAGCAGTCAATCCAGGGACAGGGCCCGATCTGGGGCCAACGTCCTGACTTTC
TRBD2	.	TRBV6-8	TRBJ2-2	CASSLAENTGELFF	TGTGCCAGCAGCCTAGCGGAGAACACCGGGGAGCTGTTTTTT
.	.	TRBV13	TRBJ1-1	CASSSDTYFRAFF	TGTGCCAGCAGCTCGGACACCTATTTCCGAGCTTTCTTT
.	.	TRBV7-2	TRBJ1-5	CASSLAGGNGQPQHF	TGTGCCAGCAGCTTAGCTGGAGGGAACGGTCAGCCCCAGCATTTT
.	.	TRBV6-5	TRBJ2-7	CASSYQGISYEQYF	TGTGCCAGCAGTTACCAGGGGATTAGCTACGAGCAGTACTTC
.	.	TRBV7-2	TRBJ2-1	CASSLEAGLVFF	TGTGCCAGCAGCTTAGAGGCGGGACTGGTGTTCTTC
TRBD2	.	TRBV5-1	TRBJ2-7	CASSITGLGSEQYF	TGCGCCAGCAGCATTACGGGACTAGGGAGCGAGCAGTACTTC
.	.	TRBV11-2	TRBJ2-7	CASSLGRGGSYEQYF	TGTGCCAGCAGCTTAGGCCGGGGTGGATCCTACGAGCAGTACTTC
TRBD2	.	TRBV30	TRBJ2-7	CAWKSGLAGLGQYF	TGTGCCTGGAAGAGTGGACTAGCGGGACTTGGGCAGTACTTC
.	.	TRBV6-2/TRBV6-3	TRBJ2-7	CASSYHGPGEQYF	TGTGCCAGCAGTTACCACGGACCCGGCGAGCAGTACTTC
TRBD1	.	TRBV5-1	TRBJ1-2	CASSRTGTGAGYTF	TGCGCCAGCAGCAGAACAGGGACAGGGGCTGGCTACACCTTC
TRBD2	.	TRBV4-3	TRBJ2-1	CASSKFLLAGTAREFF	TGCGCCAGCAGCAAATTTTTACTAGCGGGAACAGCGCGGGAGTTCTTC
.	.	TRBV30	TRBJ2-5	CARQIGAGETQYF	TGTGCCCGACAAATCGGGGCCGGAGAGACCCAGTACTTC
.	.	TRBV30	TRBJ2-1	CAWSPLNEQFF	TGTGCCTGGAGCCCACTGAATGAGCAGTTCTTC
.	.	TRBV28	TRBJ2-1	CASSLYGGSSYNEQFF	TGTGCCAGCAGTTTATACGGGGGTAGTTCCTACAATGAGCAGTTCTTC
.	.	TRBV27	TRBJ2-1	CASSLGTSSYNEQFF	TGTGCCAGCAGTCTGGGCACAAGCTCCTACAATGAGCAGTTCTTC
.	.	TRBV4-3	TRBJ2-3	CASQADSLTTTDTQYF	TGCGCCAGCCAAGCGGACAGCCTAACTACCACAGATACGCAGTATTTT
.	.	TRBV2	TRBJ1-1	CASTSGLNTEAFF	TGTGCCAGCACCTCGGGGCTTAACACTGAAGCTTTCTTT
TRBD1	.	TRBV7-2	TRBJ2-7	CASSSAGDRGYEQYF	TGTGCCAGCAGCTCGGCTGGGGACAGGGGCTACGAGCAGTACTTC
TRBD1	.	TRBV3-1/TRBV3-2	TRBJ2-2	CASSQDWGTGDTGELFF	TGTGCCAGCAGCCAAGATTGGGGGACAGGTGACACCGGGGAGCTGTTTTTT
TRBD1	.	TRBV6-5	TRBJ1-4	CASSIQGNGEKLFF	TGTGCCAGCAGCATACAGGGGAATGGTGAAAAACTGTTTTTT
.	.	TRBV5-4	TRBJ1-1	CASSGDMNTEAFF	TGTGCCAGCAGCGGGGACATGAACACTGAAGCTTTCTTT
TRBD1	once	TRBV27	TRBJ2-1	CASSLVGQGAYEQFF	TGTGCCAGCAGTTTGGTGGGACAGGGGGCGTATGAGCAGTTCTTC
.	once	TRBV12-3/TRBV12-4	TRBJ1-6	CAAGPSINSPLHF	TGTGCCGCGGGCCCTTCTATCAATTCACCCCTCCACTTT
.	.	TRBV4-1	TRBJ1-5	CASSQTVQGSQPQHF	TGCGCCAGCAGCCAAACTGTACAGGGATCCCAGCCCCAGCATTTT
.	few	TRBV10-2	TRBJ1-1	CASSVGVGNTEAFF	TGCGCCAGCAGTGTAGGGGTGGGGAACACTGAAGCTTTCTTT
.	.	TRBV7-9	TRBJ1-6	CASKGGSYNSPLHF	TGTGCCAGCAAAGGGGGCTCCTATAATTCACCCCTCCACTTT
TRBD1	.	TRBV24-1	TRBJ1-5	CATSGGLGTVIQPQHF	TGTGCCACCAGTGGGGGCTTGGGGACAGTTATTCAGCCCCAGCATTTT
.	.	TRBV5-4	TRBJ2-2	CASSPSGDTGELFF	TGTGCCAGCAGCCCCTCGGGGGACACCGGGGAGCTGTTTTTT
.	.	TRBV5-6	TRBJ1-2	CASSNRLGYTF	TGTGCCAGCAGCAACAGGTTAGGCTACACCTTC
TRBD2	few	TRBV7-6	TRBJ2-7	CASSSSSGDSYEQYF	TGTGCCAGCAGCTCGTCTAGCGGAGACTCCTACGAGCAGTACTTC
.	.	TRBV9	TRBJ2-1	CASSPLLTESSYNEQFF	TGTGCCAGCAGCCCCCTTTTAACGGAGAGCTCCTACAATGAGCAGTTCTTC
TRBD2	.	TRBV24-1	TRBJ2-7	CATSDHGGGPYEQYF	TGTGCCACCAGTGATCACGGGGGGGGACCCTACGAGCAGTACTTC
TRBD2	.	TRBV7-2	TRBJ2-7	CASSLRGTSGRSYEQYF	TGTGCCAGCAGCTTACGGGGGACTAGCGGGAGGTCCTACGAGCAGTACTTC
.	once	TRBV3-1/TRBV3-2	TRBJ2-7	CASSQDTLSYEQYF	TGTGCCAGCAGCCAAGATACCCTCTCCTACGAGCAGTACTTC
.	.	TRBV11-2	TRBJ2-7	CASSLAGHANEQYF	TGTGCCAGCAGCTTAGCGGGACACGCCAACGAGCAGTACTTC
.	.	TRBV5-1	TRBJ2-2	CASRMGEPSGELFF	TGCGCCAGCAGAATGGGGGAGCCGTCCGGGGAGCTGTTTTTT
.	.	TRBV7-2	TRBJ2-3	CASSARTSSTDTQYF	TGTGCCAGCAGCGCCCGGACGAGTAGCACAGATACGCAGTATTTT
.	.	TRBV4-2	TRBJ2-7	CASSQAPDYEQYF	TGTGCCAGCAGCCAAGCCCCAGACTACGAGCAGTACTTC